Listed below are T cell receptor beta chains from one sample, sequenced in a study of OX40 agonist ivuxolimab in advanced cancers. TCRdb's table, derived via immunoSEQ multiplex PCR, lists solely in-frame clones and lacks some. The table has 60,000 or so clones, about 86% seen once. The source was CD4+ or CD8+ T cells sorted from blood, collected in a trial of the OX40 agonist ivuxolimab. Source of these receptors: an adult with an advanced solid tumor such as melanoma, head and neck, liver or kidney cancer. Both conserved end residues are part of each CDR3. The D gene is left open where the match is weak. Clone size is not always given. Where it is, it says once, few, many or a class for expanded clones.

TRBV6-5	TRBJ1-5	.	.	CASSYSFLNQPQHF	TGTGCCAGCAGTTACTCCTTCCTAAATCAGCCCCAGCATTTT
TRBV5-1	TRBJ1-5	TRBD1	once	CASSPGTVYNQPQHF	TGCGCCAGCAGCCCCGGGACAGTCTATAATCAGCCCCAGCATTTT
TRBV6-1	TRBJ2-6	.	.	CASSRVDVGANVLTF	TGTGCCAGCAGTAGGGTAGACGTGGGGGCCAACGTCCTGACTTTC
TRBV5-6	TRBJ1-2	.	.	CASSFQALNYGYTF	TGTGCCAGCAGCTTCCAGGCGCTTAACTATGGCTACACCTTC
TRBV7-9	TRBJ1-3	.	.	CASSLGLAFASGNTIYF	TGTGCCAGCAGCTTAGGGTTGGCATTCGCCTCTGGAAACACCATATATTTT
TRBV19	TRBJ1-1	.	few	CASSIEQMNTEAFF	TGTGCCAGTAGTATAGAACAGATGAACACTGAAGCTTTCTTT
TRBV5-1	TRBJ2-7	.	.	CASSLAANYEQYF	TGCGCCAGCAGCTTGGCCGCGAACTACGAGCAGTACTTC
TRBV7-9	TRBJ2-7	TRBD1	.	CASRPNLDRDKPYEQYF	TGTGCCAGCAGACCAAACCTCGACAGGGACAAGCCATACGAGCAGTACTTC
TRBV28	TRBJ1-5	.	.	CASSLRGGVRQPQHF	TGTGCCAGCAGTTTAAGGGGGGGGGTACGACAGCCCCAGCATTTT
TRBV2	TRBJ1-5	.	.	CASSFAGGGTQPQHF	TGTGCCAGCAGTTTCGCGGGGGGAGGAACTCAGCCCCAGCATTTT
TRBV4-1	TRBJ1-2	.	.	CASSQSQGGGARSGYTF	TGCGCCAGCAGCCAATCGCAAGGGGGTGGGGCCCGTTCGGGCTACACCTTC
TRBV19	TRBJ1-5	TRBD1	.	CASSSDERQGLLGNQPQHF	TGTGCCAGTTCATCTGACGAGAGACAGGGATTGTTAGGCAATCAGCCCCAGCATTTT
TRBV7-9	TRBJ1-1	.	.	CASSPFLGNTEAFF	TGTGCCAGCAGCCCATTTTTAGGGAACACTGAAGCTTTCTTT
TRBV30	TRBJ2-7	.	.	CACSRGGEQYF	TGTGCCTGTTCAAGGGGGGGCGAGCAGTACTTC
TRBV4-2	TRBJ2-5	TRBD2	.	CASSQGTSGGAGRETQYF	TGTGCCAGCAGCCAAGGGACTAGCGGGGGGGCCGGGAGGGAGACCCAGTACTTC
TRBV27	TRBJ2-3	TRBD2	.	CASSLRASGDTDTQYF	TGTGCCAGCAGTTTACGGGCTAGCGGGGACACAGATACGCAGTATTTT
TRBV11-2	TRBJ2-1	TRBD2	.	CASSLEGGFRNEQFF	TGTGCCAGCAGCTTAGAGGGGGGGTTCAGGAATGAGCAGTTCTTC
TRBV7-6	TRBJ2-7	.	.	CASGRLSYEQYF	TGTGCCAGCGGCCGACTTTCCTACGAGCAGTACTTC
TRBV19	TRBJ1-5	TRBD1	once	CASIEDRESNQPQHF	TGTGCCAGTATCGAGGACAGGGAAAGCAATCAGCCCCAGCATTTT
TRBV6-5	TRBJ1-1	TRBD1	.	CASSGGTAEAFF	TGTGCCAGCAGTGGGGGGACAGCTGAAGCTTTCTTT
TRBV6-5	TRBJ2-5	.	.	CAVRLGETQYF	TGTGCCGTCCGTCTAGGGGAGACCCAGTACTTC
TRBV11-3	TRBJ2-3	TRBD2	once	CASSLTGLAGVADTQYF	TGTGCCAGCAGCTTAACGGGACTAGCGGGGGTTGCAGATACGCAGTATTTT